This T cell receptor (beta chain) was sequenced in a study of hypomethylating agent response in myelodysplastic syndrome. Germline CDR1 SGHTA, CDR2 FQGTGA. The CDR3 covers 14 residues. V was cut by 5 bases and J by 4 bases, with 11 bases left in between. General study points: This small study analyzed only 11 patients. Non-responders showed more contracted clonotypes post-treatment, while responders showed more novel ones.

Details on this clone: No antigen is known for it.

Original analysis: VDJdb flagged roughly 1.6% of over 150,000 unique clonotypes as previously reported viral-epitope-specific. Here immunoSEQ multiplex PCR was the method, and the copy in TCRdb shows in-frame clones only, minus some. V, J and clone size reflect that table, while D and trimming were determined from the DNA. The data show nearly 3,500 clones, roughly four fifths seen once. The receptor comes from a human donor with myelodysplastic syndrome. V gene TRBV7-3 combines with J gene TRBJ2-2; D might be TRBD1 (6 bases). The sequenced sample was bone marrow, obtained before or after starting hypomethylating agent treatment for myelodysplastic syndrome (not recorded which). Here the CDR3 DNA reads TGTGCCAGCAGCCCTATAGGGGGCACCGGGGAGCTGTTTTTT. The encoded protein is CASSPIGGTGELFF.